Shown below are 17 T cell receptor beta chains from a single sample sequenced in a study of memory CD4+ T cells and cytomegalovirus serostatus. Repertoires were generated with immunoSEQ multiplex PCR, while TCRdb's copy carries only in-frame clones and drops some. The table includes about 39,000 clones, about 73% detected once. The sort gate was single viable CD3+CD4+CD8-CD45RO+ cells for memory CD4+ T cells. The sample consisted of memory CD4+ T cells from blood. The origin of the receptors is an adult in good health and CMV-seronegative.

J is TRBJ2-6 and V is TRBV7-6; 7 nucleotides agree with TRBD1. With 2 bases clipped from V and 1 base from J, the junction kept 2 bases outside the gene matches. CDR1 is SGHVS and CDR2 is FNYEAQ in the germline V gene. This CDR3 has 16 residues. The CDR3 reads CASSLYRGSGANVLTF. The CDR3 DNA is TGTGCCAGCAGCTTATACAGGGGATCTGGGGCCAACGTCCTGACTTTC. Using reference TRBV7-6 and TRBJ2-6 for the parts outside the CDR3, the full variable domain is GAGVSQSPRYKVTKRGQDVALRCDPISGHVSLYWYRQALGQGPEFLTYFNYEAQQDKSGLPNDRFSAERPEGSISTLTIQRTEQRDSAMYRCASSLYRGSGANVLTFGAGSRLTVL.

The gene calls are TRBV6-6 and TRBJ2-1; no clear D gene. The CDR3 extends over 14 amino acids. The V and J ends lost 4 bases and 3 bases respectively, with 10 bases between them. Per germline, CDR1 MNHNY and CDR2 SVGAGI (reference sequence). CDR3 sequence reads: CASSSQDLYNEQFF. The CDR3, as DNA: TGTGCCAGCAGTTCCCAAGACCTCTACAATGAGCAGTTCTTC.

The V call is TRBV5-1, the J call TRBJ1-1, with D hard to call. Germline CDR1 is SGHRS and CDR2 is YFSETQ. V lost 5 bases, J lost 4 bases, and 3 bases lay in between. This CDR3 has 10 amino acids. The CDR3 region is CASRGTEAFF. CDR3 nucleotide sequence: TGCGCCAGCAGGGGCACTGAAGCTTTCTTT.

The chain has TRBV27 and TRBJ1-1; no reliable D call. CDR1 is MNHEY and CDR2 is SMNVEV in the germline V gene (reference sequence). Trimming removed 7 bases from V and 5 bases from J, with 23 bases in between. This CDR3 comprises 16 residues. The CDR3 nucleotides are TGTGCCAGCAACCTCGGCGGCGTCAGGTTGGGGACTGAAGCTTTCTTT. Translation: CASNLGGVRLGTEAFF.

V usage is TRBV5-1 and J usage is TRBJ2-3; D might be TRBD1 or TRBD2, each matching 5 bases. The CDR3 is 21 residues long. Germline CDR1 SGHRS, CDR2 YFSETQ. The V end lost 1 base, the J end lost 2 bases, and 29 bases lay between the germline ends. CDR3 DNA: TGCGCCAGCAGCTTGAGGTCCTCCGGGACGGGACGTGTGGGGCACACAGATACGCAGTATTTT. Amino acids: CASSLRSSGTGRVGHTDTQYF.

This clone occurred once. The rearrangement links TRBV19 to TRBJ1-2, with D unclear. Germline assignment: CDR1 LNHDA and CDR2 SQIVND (reference sequence). This CDR3 is 15 amino acids long. The V end lost 0 bases, the J end lost 5 bases, and 13 bases lay between the germline ends. The CDR3 here is CASSIDAAEPYGYTF. In DNA form, the CDR3 reads TGTGCCAGTAGTATAGATGCGGCGGAGCCTTATGGCTACACCTTC.

This chain connects TRBV27 to TRBJ2-2; D call uncertain. The CDR3 is 15 amino acids. V gave up 6 bases and J gave up 1 base, with 12 bases separating them. The germline CDR1 and CDR2 sequences are MNHEY and SMNVEV (reference sequence). CDR3 amino acids: CASSPRALNTGELFF. CDR3 DNA: TGTGCCAGCAGCCCCCGGGCCTTGAACACCGGGGAGCTGTTTTTT.

To note about this clone: An end of the junction differs from the germline gene, which may be a read error. This chain connects TRBV7-7 to TRBJ2-1; perhaps TRBD1 as D (6 bases). Germline CDR1 SSHAT, CDR2 FNYEAQ (reference sequence). The CDR3 runs 15 residues. The CDR3 region is CASSLDFDRYNEQFF. CDR3 DNA sequence: TGTGCTAGCAGCTTAGACTTTGACAGGTACAATGAGCAGTTCTTC.

This clone was picked up a small number of times. The chain couples TRBV5-1 to TRBJ2-2; 7 bases line up with TRBD2. The V segment lost 9 bases and the J segment 6 bases; nucleotides outside the gene matches: 14. CDR1 is SGHRS, CDR2 YFSETQ, per germline. This CDR3 has 15 amino acids. The CDR3 DNA follows: TGCGCCACCAGACCGACGGCGGGGGATCCCGGGGAGCTGTTTTTT. It is translated as CATRPTAGDPGELFF.

This clone has only one observation. The chain is built from TRBV19 and TRBJ1-3; D ambiguous. This CDR3 has 13 amino acids. Trimming removed 6 bases from V and 0 bases from J, with 6 bases in between. In germline, CDR1 is LNHDA, CDR2 SQIVND (reference sequence). The CDR3 nucleotides are TGTGCCAGTAGGGCATACTCTGGAAACACCATATATTTT. This translates into CASRAYSGNTIYF.

J is TRBJ2-3 and V is TRBV2; the match to TRBD2 covers 11 bases. Germline lookup yields CDR1 SNHLY and CDR2 FYNNEI. The CDR3 is 16 residues long. Trimming removed 4 bases from V and 9 bases from J; junction bases left unmatched: 12. In DNA form, the CDR3 reads TGTGCCAGCAGTGTCGAGGTAGCGGGGGGGCTTTTAACGCAGTATTTT. Protein product: CASSVEVAGGLLTQYF.

Comments on this clone: The identical CDR3 is also encoded by other nucleotide sequences in the sample. V gene TRBV30 combines with J gene TRBJ2-7, with 7 bases identical to TRBD2. Trimming at V came to 0 bases and at J to 7 bases, leaving 6 bases not matched to a gene. Per germline, CDR1 GTSNPN and CDR2 SVGIG (reference sequence). CDR3 size: 13 residues. The CDR3, as DNA: TGTGCCTGGAGTGTACAACCCGGGGGGGAGCAGTACTTC. Translated: CAWSVQPGGEQYF. Full variable domain (outside the CDR3, taken from reference TRBV30 and TRBJ2-7): SQTIHQWPATLVQPVGSPLSLECTVEGTSNPNLYWYRQAAGRGLQLLFYSVGIGQISSEVPQNLSASRPQDRQFILSSKKLLLSDSGFYLCAWSVQPGGEQYFGPGTRLTVT.

This clone was picked up a small number of times. This sequence joins TRBV7-2 and TRBJ2-5, with a weak D call TRBD2 (7 bases). Trimming stripped 5 bases from V and 5 bases from J, with 18 bases between. Germline V CDR1 and CDR2: SGHTA, FQGNSA. This CDR3 comprises 15 residues. In DNA form, the CDR3 reads TGTGCCAGCAGCCTCTCGGGGGCGGGGGCGGAGACCCAGTACTTC. Amino acids: CASSLSGAGAETQYF.

The chain links TRBV6-5 to TRBJ1-1, with D maybe TRBD1 (6 bases). Trimming stripped 2 bases from V and 1 base from J, with 8 bases between. In germline, CDR1 is MNHEY, CDR2 SVGAGI. The CDR3 is 14 amino acids. The CDR3 here is CASSYSRGNTEAFF. Written as DNA, the CDR3 is TGTGCCAGCAGTTACAGCAGGGGGAACACTGAAGCTTTCTTT.

The chain joins TRBV2 to TRBJ1-2; 8 bases map to TRBD1. V gave up 5 bases and J gave up 8 bases; unmatched junction bases: 10. CDR3 length: 14 amino acids. The germline V gene encodes CDR1 SNHLY and CDR2 FYNNEI. CDR3 region: CASSRMDRDGGYTF. CDR3 DNA: TGTGCCAGCAGTCGAATGGACAGGGACGGCGGCTACACCTTC.

This chain links TRBV30 with TRBJ2-2; a weak D match, TRBD1 (6 bases). The V end was cut by 3 bases, the J end by 4 bases, with 15 bases between. This CDR3 spans 15 amino acids. CDR1 is GTSNPN and CDR2 is SVGIG in the germline V gene (reference sequence). The CDR3 nucleotides are TGTGCCTGGAGACTACAGGGAAGAGCCACCGGGGAGCTGTTTTTT. It translates to CAWRLQGRATGELFF.

The chain combines TRBV5-1 with TRBJ2-6; D might be TRBD2 (6 bases). Germline assignment: CDR1 SGHRS and CDR2 YFSETQ. CDR3 length: 20 residues. Trimming took 4 bases from V and 0 from J, leaving 23 bases between them. The CDR3 protein is CASSPGRSGNSYSGANVLTF. The DNA of the CDR3 is TGCGCCAGCAGCCCGGGGAGGTCAGGGAATTCTTACTCTGGGGCCAACGTCCTGACTTTC.